This TCR beta chain was recorded in a study of blood T cell repertoires in COVID-19. Study information: Whether acute or convalescent, the COVID-19 samples came from the United States, Italy and Spain.

The table came from immunoSEQ multiplex PCR; TCRdb's copy has only in-frame clones and leaves some out. Of 150,000 to 200,000 clones in the sample, roughly four fifths are singletons; the top ten hold 8% to 13%. This CDR3 contains 18 residues. V dropped 0 bases and J dropped 4; count of bases not matched to a gene: 9. Germline V gene lookup returns CDR1 SGHRS and CDR2 YFSETQ. This clone has more than one count but fewer than ten. The genes are TRBV5-1 and TRBJ1-6; 8 nucleotides agree with TRBD1. This sequence was found in a man in his fifties or sixties with active or convalescent COVID-19. The specimen sequenced was peripheral blood. CDR3 DNA sequence: TGCGCCAGCAGCTTGGTATACCCGGGACAGGATTATAATTCACCCCTCCACTTT. It specifies CASSLVYPGQDYNSPLHF.